The 11 T cell receptor beta chains below were found in one sample sequenced in a study of cytomegalovirus exposure and HLA in healthy donors. A multiplex PCR was run with 60 Vbeta primers and 13 Jbeta primers. TCRdb's copy holds only in-frame clones and misses some; the assay was immunoSEQ multiplex PCR. The repertoire holds over 150,000 clones, with around 75% as singletons. The sequenced material came from PBMCs. Source of these receptors: a man between 18 and 35 years old in good health and CMV-seronegative.

The rearrangement links TRBV9 to TRBJ2-2; 8 bases map to TRBD1. The CDR3 totals 15 residues. The V segment lost 2 bases and the J segment 7 bases; nucleotides outside the gene matches: 7. Germline assignment: CDR1 SGDLS and CDR2 YYNGEE. Written as DNA, the CDR3 is TGTGCCAGCAGCGTGGACAGGGTGTTTGGCGGGGAGCTGTTTTTT. This codes for CASSVDRVFGGELFF.

The chain carries TRBV12-2 and TRBJ2-7; whether TRBD2, the table's D call, matches the DNA was not checked. TRBV12-2 is listed as a pseudogene. This CDR3 spans 15 amino acids. This CDR3 is CASRPCEGNAYEQYF. For the CDR3, the DNA is TGTGCAAGTCGCCCCTGCGAGGGTAATGCCTACGAGCAGTACTTC.

The J gene is TRBJ1-5, the V gene TRBV6-5; D is unclear. Germline CDR1 and CDR2: MNHEY and SVGAGI. V lost 4 bases to trimming and J lost 0 bases, with 10 bases between them. The CDR3 covers 15 residues. In DNA form, the CDR3 reads TGTGCCAGCAGTTCCCGATTCTATAGCAATCAGCCCCAGCATTTT. Its translation is CASSSRFYSNQPQHF.

The gene calls are TRBV7-9 and TRBJ1-1, with D uncertain. The CDR3 runs 8 residues. In germline, CDR1 is SEHNR, CDR2 FQNEAQ (reference sequence). The chain's CDR3 is CAAGGAFF. The CDR3, as DNA: TGTGCGGCGGGAGGAGCTTTCTTT.

The chain joins TRBV9 to TRBJ2-7; TRBD2 matches at 9 bases. Trimming at V came to 3 bases and at J to 3 bases, leaving 4 bases not matched to a gene. From germline, CDR1 is SGDLS and CDR2 YYNGEE. The CDR3 consists of 14 residues. This CDR3 reads CASSAGLADYEQYF. For the CDR3, the DNA is TGTGCCAGCAGCGCGGGACTAGCCGACTACGAGCAGTACTTC.

V and J are TRBV28 and TRBJ1-4; D gene ambiguous. Deletions cut 7 bases from V and 6 bases from J, with 15 bases between. This CDR3 is 14 amino acids long. In germline, CDR1 is MDHEN, CDR2 SYDVKM. DNA of the CDR3: TGTGCCAGCAACCAGATCTCCCGGGATGAAAAACTGTTTTTT. It is translated as CASNQISRDEKLFF.

DNA for the CDR3: TGCGCCAGCAGCCATATCGGTAGCGGGAGGGCTGGGACAGATACGCAGTATTTT. It specifies CASSHIGSGRAGTDTQYF. This chain joins TRBV4-3 and TRBJ2-3; TRBD2 matches at 11 bases. This CDR3 contains 18 residues. The V gene's germline CDR1 is LGHNA and CDR2 YSLEER. The junction had 11 bases not matched to a gene; V was cut back by 3 bases and J by 3 bases.

The chain employs TRBV29-1 and TRBJ1-2, with TRBD1 as a possible D gene (6 bases). There are 13 residues in the CDR3. V was shortened by 6 bases and J by 1 base, with 12 bases between the two germline ends. Germline lookup yields CDR1 SQVTM and CDR2 ANQGSEA. Here the CDR3 reads CSVLTGDNYGYTF. The CDR3 DNA follows: TGCAGCGTGCTGACAGGAGATAACTATGGCTACACCTTC.

The chain employs TRBV6-5 and TRBJ1-5, with 9 bases matching TRBD1. V trimming: 9 bases; J trimming: 0 bases; junction bases outside the gene matches: 6. The CDR3 contains 15 residues. Germline V gives CDR1 MNHEY, CDR2 SVGAGI. CDR3 sequence: CASRRQGVSNQPQHF. In nucleotides, the CDR3 is TGTGCCAGTAGACGACAGGGGGTTAGCAATCAGCCCCAGCATTTT.

In the case of this clone: The junction shows a germline mismatch at one end, possibly a read error. The V and J genes are TRBV27 and TRBJ1-6; TRBD1 is a possible D gene (5 bases). The germline gives CDR1 MNHEY, CDR2 SMNVEV (reference sequence). The CDR3 totals 14 residues. DNA for the CDR3: TGTGCCACAAAGGGACTCTCCTTTAATTCACCCCTCCACTTT. The encoded protein is CATKGLSFNSPLHF.

The chain recombines TRBV21-1 with TRBJ2-1; whether TRBD2, the table's D call, matches the DNA was not checked. TRBV21-1 has pseudogene status. This CDR3 is built from 16 residues. The CDR3: CASSAKTSGGGDEQFF. CDR3 sequence (DNA): TGTGCCAGCAGCGCCAAAACGTCGGGGGGTGGGGATGAGCAGTTCTTC.